The 14 T cell receptor beta chains in this list originate from one sample, sequenced in a study of T cell responses to AZD1222 COVID-19 vaccine. The assay was immunoSEQ multiplex PCR, and TCRdb's table has in-frame clones only and misses some. The data contain 90,000 to 120,000 clones, roughly 89% of them singletons. The material sequenced was peripheral blood, taken on day 0 of AZD1222 vaccination. All receptors come from an adult in good health.

V and J are TRBV5-8 and TRBJ1-2; 7 positions match TRBD1. The length of the CDR3 is 15 residues. J lost 3 bases, V lost 0 bases, and 5 bases had no gene match. Germline lookup yields CDR1 SGHTS and CDR2 YDEGEE. CDR3 protein: CASSLGDREDYGYTF. In nucleotides, the CDR3 is TGTGCCAGCAGCTTGGGTGACAGGGAAGACTATGGCTACACCTTC.

The V call is TRBV6-2 or TRBV6-3, the J call TRBJ1-3, with TRBD1 as a possible D gene (6 bases). Germline CDR1 is MNHEY and CDR2 is SVGEGT. The CDR3 has 18 amino acids. V was pared by 2 bases and J by 1 base, with 18 bases between. The CDR3 region is CASSYGQGLLLSGNTIYF. The CDR3 DNA is TGTGCCAGCAGTTACGGGCAGGGGCTTTTGTTATCTGGAAACACCATATATTTT.

V and J are TRBV19 and TRBJ2-1; no clear D gene. The CDR3 runs 16 residues. CDR1 and CDR2 (germline): LNHDA, SQIVND (reference sequence). The ends were cut back, 1 base at V and 2 bases at J, with 12 bases in the middle. The CDR3 protein is CASSIVGSGAYNEQFF. DNA of the CDR3: TGTGCCAGTAGTATAGTCGGGTCCGGAGCCTACAATGAGCAGTTCTTC.

The genes are TRBV19 and TRBJ2-7; D is perhaps TRBD1 or TRBD2 (5 bases each). The CDR3 extends over 14 amino acids. CDR1 and CDR2 (germline): LNHDA, SQIVND (reference sequence). Trimming stripped 4 bases from V and 4 bases from J, with 14 bases between. The DNA of the CDR3 is TGTGCCAGTAGTACTCAGGGAGTTGTTTACGAGCAGTACTTC. Its protein is CASSTQGVVYEQYF. The full variable domain, its missing parts supplied by reference TRBV19 and TRBJ2-7, is DGGITQSPKYLFRKEGQNVTLSCEQNLNHDAMYWYRQDPGQGLRLIYYSQIVNDFQKGDIAEGYSVSREKKESFPLTVTSAQKNPTAFYLCASSTQGVVYEQYFGPGTRLTVT.

This rearrangement joins TRBV3-1 (or the pseudogene TRBV3-2) to TRBJ2-5; no definite D call. The CDR3 extends over 13 amino acids. Between the trimmed V and J ends, which lost 0 bases and 5 bases, there was a span of 7 bases. CDR1 and CDR2 (germline): LGHDT, YNNKEL (reference sequence). The CDR3 spells CASSQEVRETQYF. DNA of the CDR3: TGTGCCAGCAGCCAAGAGGTCCGGGAGACCCAGTACTTC.

This clone was detected only once. This sequence joins TRBV6-2 or TRBV6-3 and TRBJ2-3; 7 nucleotides line up with TRBD1. J was trimmed by 2 bases and V by 0 bases; bases with no gene match: 5. The CDR3 loop spans 16 amino acids. CDR1 and CDR2 from the germline V gene are MNHEY and SVGEGT. The CDR3 protein is CASSYSGTDITDTQYF. CDR3 coding DNA: TGTGCCAGCAGTTACTCGGGGACAGATATCACAGATACGCAGTATTTT.

This CDR3 is CASTRLGTGAEKLFF. The CDR3 nucleotides read TGTGCCAGCACCCGCCTCGGGACAGGGGCTGAAAAACTGTTTTTT. V is TRBV11-2 and J is TRBJ1-4; 10 bases are shared with TRBD1. The V segment lost 7 bases and the J segment 7 bases; nucleotides outside the gene matches: 9. From germline, CDR1 is SGHAT and CDR2 FQNNGV. CDR3 length: 15 amino acids.

The chain carries TRBV6-4 and TRBJ1-2, with unresolved D. This CDR3 has 15 amino acids. Trimming cost V 3 bases and J 6 bases, with 17 bases left between them. CDR1 is MRHNA and CDR2 is SNTAGT in the germline V gene. The DNA of the CDR3 is TGTGCCAGCAGTGAGAATTTCGGAGCGTGGGATGGCTACACCTTC. It specifies CASSENFGAWDGYTF.

The V gene is TRBV12-3 or TRBV12-4, the J gene TRBJ1-1; D call uncertain. The V gene lost 6 bases and the J gene lost 4 bases, with 12 bases spanning the gap. The CDR3 consists of 13 residues. The CDR3 protein is CASRQMRSTEAFF. CDR3 DNA sequence: TGTGCCAGCAGACAAATGAGGTCCACTGAAGCTTTCTTT.

The chain recombines TRBV27 with TRBJ2-3; D is undetermined. Germline assignment: CDR1 MNHEY and CDR2 SMNVEV (reference sequence). The CDR3 loop spans 21 amino acids. V was cut by 7 bases and J by 3 bases, with 35 bases left in between. CDR3 residues: CASTPSSEDSFTESKTDTQYF. In DNA form, the CDR3 reads TGTGCCAGCACCCCCTCGTCGGAAGATAGCTTTACTGAATCTAAAACAGATACGCAGTATTTT.

This clone was detected only once. The rearrangement links TRBV10-1 to TRBJ2-3, with D perhaps given as TRBD1 or TRBD2 (6 bases each). This CDR3 is 15 amino acids long. Trimming stripped 9 bases from V and 4 bases from J, with 20 bases between. The V gene's germline CDR1 is WNHNN and CDR2 SYGVQD (reference sequence). The CDR3: CASNPRGEDSDTQYF. The DNA of the CDR3 is TGCGCCAGTAACCCTAGGGGGGAAGACTCAGATACGCAGTATTTT.

This chain's CDR3 is CASSSPHRESYEQYF. CDR3 in DNA: TGTGCCAGCAGTTCTCCACACAGGGAATCCTACGAGCAGTACTTC. The rearrangement links TRBV27 to TRBJ2-7, with D perhaps matching TRBD1 (6 bases). Germline V gene data show CDR1 as MNHEY and CDR2 as SMNVEV (reference sequence). The CDR3 runs to 15 residues. V was trimmed by 4 bases and J by 1 base, leaving 14 bases between them.

The gene calls are TRBV3-1 (or the pseudogene TRBV3-2) and TRBJ1-4; 12 positions agree with TRBD1. The CDR3 has 19 residues. In germline, CDR1 is LGHDT, CDR2 YNNKEL (reference sequence). V lost 1 base and J lost 3; bases outside the gene matches: 9. CDR3 sequence: CASSQVGTGGWWANEKLFF. CDR3 sequence (DNA): TGTGCCAGCAGCCAAGTGGGGACAGGGGGCTGGTGGGCTAATGAAAAACTGTTTTTT.

The chain combines TRBV18 with TRBJ1-5, with TRBD1 identical over 11 bases. Germline V gives CDR1 KGHSH, CDR2 LQKENI. This CDR3 contains 19 residues. Trimming at V came to 2 bases and at J to 2 bases, leaving 11 bases not matched to a gene. CDR3 residues: CASSPTGGPGQGGNQPQHF. The DNA for the CDR3 is TGTGCCAGCTCACCAACAGGAGGGCCGGGACAGGGGGGCAATCAGCCCCAGCATTTT.